The TCR beta chain under discussion was sequenced for a study of regulatory T cells in long-lasting Graves disease. V was trimmed by 2 bases and J by 3 bases, leaving 14 bases between them. Germline CDR1 is LNHDA and CDR2 is SQIVND (reference sequence). The CDR3 covers 16 residues. This clonotype was detected a few times. The antigen is not known. Time point specified: newly diagnosed GD, antithyroid drugs for less than 3 months. From PBMCs, RNA was extracted and then used to make the TCR library. Study-level points and caveats: Accuracy may have suffered from the small sample size.

The TCR beta library used iRepertoire HTBI primers with Arm-PCR amplification of CDR3. TCRdb independently ran MiXCR on the multiplex PCR reads; one entry per CDR3 protein. The sample shows some 450,000 distinct CDR3 sequences, roughly 15% of them seen only once. These records were also assigned to another study, of T cells in Graves' hyperthyroidism and ophthalmopathy. That study adds: In patients aged 18 to 65, hyperthyroidism was newly diagnosed, with duration under 2 months. HTBI primers were used for first-round RT-PCR of the TCR CDR3. The model predicted ophthalmopathy a median approximately seven months before onset.

The chain carries TRBV19 and TRBJ1-5, with D maybe TRBD1 (6 bases). The source was peripheral blood mononuclear cells (PBMCs), collected at new diagnosis, from a patient treated with antithyroid drugs. The receptor was isolated from a woman aged 25 to 45 with Graves disease. The CDR3 is CASSIFGQLHNQPQHF. DNA of the CDR3: TGTGCCAGTAGTATATTTGGACAGTTACACAATCAGCCCCAGCATTTT.